The clone carrying this T cell receptor beta chain was observed many times. Its antigen is currently unknown. This sample stems from a study of T cells in Graves' hyperthyroidism and ophthalmopathy. Study outcomes and limitations: Most clonotypes that expanded in the thyroid above 0.001 also showed up in blood.

In germline, CDR1 is SEHNR, CDR2 FQNEAQ (reference sequence). Trimming took off 0 bases at V and 1 base at J, with 7 bases between the two ends. The CDR3 totals 14 residues. The study left out patients who had uncontrolled infection, other autoimmune disease, pregnancy or lactation. Based on clinical symptoms, serum thyroxine and TRAb, thyroid ultrasound and orbital computed tomography, diagnoses were reached. Using RNA transcripts as the source, TCR beta CDR3 regions were amplified. Initially, a first-round RT-PCR of the TCR CDR3 employed the HTBI primer set. TCRdb recomputed calls from the multiplex PCR reads with MiXCR, one row per CDR3 protein. The data show around 660,000 distinct CDR3 sequences, about 45% seen once.

The source of this sequence is an adult man with Graves' disease, either hyperthyroidism or ophthalmopathy (not recorded which). The sequenced material came from peripheral blood or thyroid tissue (not recorded which). This chain connects TRBV7-9 to TRBJ2-7; D gene ambiguous. This CDR3 reads CASSLADGSYEQYF. CDR3 nucleotide sequence: TGTGCCAGCAGCTTAGCTGACGGGTCCTACGAGCAGTACTTC.